Listed below are T cell receptor beta chains from one sample, sequenced in a study of monozygotic twins with inflammatory bowel disease. TCRdb reprocessed the 5' RACE reads and stores each CDR3 protein as one record, lacking DNA. In total, the table holds over 110,000 distinct CDR3 sequences. The specimen sequenced was blood. The receptors stem from a human donor with ulcerative colitis or Crohn's disease, or a healthy co-twin of an affected twin (not recorded which). Each CDR3 is given with its conserved first and last residue. Fields, in order: J gene, V gene, CDR3 protein.

TRBJ1-1,TRBV11-1,CASSLLAGDRTAEAFF
TRBJ2-1,TRBV5-4,CASSLGGQSYNEQFF
TRBJ2-2,TRBV5-1,CASSLAGGDTGELFF
TRBJ2-7,TRBV7-2,CASSLSSGYEQYF
TRBJ1-1,TRBV5-1,CASSGHRGNTEAFF
TRBJ1-2,TRBV18,CASSPPITTGNGYGYTF
TRBJ2-7,TRBV5-1,CASSWAVGQGQYF
TRBJ2-7,TRBV5-4,CASAPLGRTSGDEQYF
TRBJ2-3,TRBV12-3/TRBV12-4,CASAGTGGRDTQYF
TRBJ2-7,TRBV4-3,CASSQVSGGPSYEQYF
TRBJ1-4,TRBV4-3,CASSQERVMYEKLFF
TRBJ2-6,TRBV18,CASSPQTQGSGANVLTF
TRBJ2-1,TRBV5-1,CASSTGTAGGRYYDEQFF
TRBJ1-6,TRBV5-1,CASSLDQSSYNSPLHF
TRBJ2-7,TRBV28,CASSPQTGTGGQSSYEQYF
TRBJ1-1,TRBV5-6,CASSLNRRDTEAFF
TRBJ1-5,TRBV29-1,CSARQGDHESQHF
TRBJ1-6,TRBV20-1,CSAVRTHRGFGNSPLHF
TRBJ2-1,TRBV3-1,CASSLSGGIYNEQFF
TRBJ1-5,TRBV5-1,CASSLESGLYQPQHF
TRBJ2-4,TRBV5-5,CASSTLPGGENIQYF
TRBJ2-6,TRBV7-2,CASSLGQPLSGANVLTF
TRBJ2-7,TRBV5-1,CASSLGDRESSYEQYF
TRBJ2-5,TRBV4-3,CASSQGSRGRETQYF
TRBJ1-4,TRBV12-3/TRBV12-4,CASNFAGKVGTNEKLFF
TRBJ2-1,TRBV20-1,CSARVPSGGIYNEQFF